Listed here is a single T cell receptor (beta chain). In Seattle, patients joined the study during active infection and were tracked longitudinally. V lost 1 base and J 2 bases, leaving 8 bases between the germline ends. The CDR3 has 15 amino acids. CDR1 and CDR2 (germline): MNHEY, SMNVEV (reference sequence). As originally analysed: Reference gene primer amplification gave estimated nucleated cell counts. Clones were sequenced by immunoSEQ multiplex PCR, and TCRdb holds only the in-frame ones, with some missing. That table gives V, J and clone size, and the DNA gave D and trimming. The sample has some 190,000 clones, 82% seen once. The sample belongs to a study of blood T cell repertoires in COVID-19. Study-wide context: COVID-19 samples collected from the United States, Italy and Spain covered acute and convalescent phases. Nucleic acid was either cDNA or gDNA, and it came from T cells, B-cell-depleted T cells, or PBMCs.

The sample was peripheral blood. The sequence derives from a woman aged 55-70 years with COVID-19, enrolled during active disease. The chain uses TRBV27 and TRBJ2-2; D ambiguous. In nucleotides, the CDR3 is TGTGCCAGCAGTTTATTACCCAGTAACACCGGGGAGCTGTTTTTT. It yields the protein CASSLLPSNTGELFF.